These 2 T cell receptor beta chains share one sample of origin, sequenced in a study of patients and donors after allogeneic stem cell transplantation. Each CDR3 protein is one row after TCRdb ran MiXCR on the RT-PCR reads. The repertoire consists of about 90,000 distinct CDR3 sequences, with about 48% occurring once and the leading ten covering under 70%. Sequences were obtained from blood, either unsorted or a sorted T cell fraction (not recorded which). Receptors originate from a human donor who was either an allogeneic HSCT recipient or a stem cell or donor lymphocyte infusion donor (not recorded which). It is not recorded whose cells these are; they may come from a transplant donor.

This chain uses TRBV4-2 with TRBJ2-7; 10 bases are shared with TRBD2. Germline V gene lookup returns CDR1 LGHNA and CDR2 YNFKEQ. The J segment lost 3 bases and the V segment lost 0 bases, leaving 8 bases of the junction unmatched. This CDR3 region has 17 residues. DNA for the CDR3: TGTGCCAGCAGCCAAGACGTAGGGGCTAGCGGGAGCTACGAGCAGTACTTC. Its protein is CASSQDVGASGSYEQYF.

This clonotype turned up a few times. The chain carries TRBV7-6 and TRBJ1-2; 8 nucleotides match TRBD1. There are 15 residues in the CDR3. CDR1 is SGHVS and CDR2 is FNYEAQ in the germline V gene. Unmatched junction bases numbered 9, after V lost 1 base and J lost 8 bases. The DNA of the CDR3 is TGTGCCAGCAGCTTAGTCATAGGACAGGGTGCCGGCTACACCTTC. It yields the protein CASSLVIGQGAGYTF.